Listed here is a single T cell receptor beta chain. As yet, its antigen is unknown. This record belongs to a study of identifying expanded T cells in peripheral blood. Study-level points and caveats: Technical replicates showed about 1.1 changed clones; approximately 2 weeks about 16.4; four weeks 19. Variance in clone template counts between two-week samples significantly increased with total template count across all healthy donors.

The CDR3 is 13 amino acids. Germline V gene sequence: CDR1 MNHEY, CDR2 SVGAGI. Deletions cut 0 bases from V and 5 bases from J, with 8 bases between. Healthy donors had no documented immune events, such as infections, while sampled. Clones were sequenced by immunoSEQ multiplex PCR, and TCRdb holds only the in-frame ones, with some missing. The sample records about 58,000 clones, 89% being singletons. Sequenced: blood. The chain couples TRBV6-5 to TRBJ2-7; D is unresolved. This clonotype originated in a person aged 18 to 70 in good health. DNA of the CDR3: TGTGCCAGCAGTTACTCCGACGATGACGAGCAGTACTTC. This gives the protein CASSYSDDDEQYF.